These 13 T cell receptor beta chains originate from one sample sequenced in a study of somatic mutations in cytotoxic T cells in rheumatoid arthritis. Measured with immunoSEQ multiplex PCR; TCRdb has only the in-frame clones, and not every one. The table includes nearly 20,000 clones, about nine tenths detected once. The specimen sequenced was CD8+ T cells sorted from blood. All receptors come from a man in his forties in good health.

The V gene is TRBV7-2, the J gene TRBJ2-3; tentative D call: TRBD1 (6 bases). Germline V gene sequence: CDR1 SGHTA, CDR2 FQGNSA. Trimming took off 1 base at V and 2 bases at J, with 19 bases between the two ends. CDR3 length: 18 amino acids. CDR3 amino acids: CASSLVLSGRGFTDTQYF. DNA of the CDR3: TGTGCCAGCAGCTTAGTTCTTTCAGGCAGGGGATTCACAGATACGCAGTATTTT.

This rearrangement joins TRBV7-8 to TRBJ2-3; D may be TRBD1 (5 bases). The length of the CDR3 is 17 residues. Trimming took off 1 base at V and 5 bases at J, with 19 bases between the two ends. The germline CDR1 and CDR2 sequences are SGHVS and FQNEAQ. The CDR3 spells CASSLEGLGTSGDTQYF. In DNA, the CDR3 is TGTGCCAGCAGCTTAGAGGGGCTGGGTACTTCGGGAGATACGCAGTATTTT.

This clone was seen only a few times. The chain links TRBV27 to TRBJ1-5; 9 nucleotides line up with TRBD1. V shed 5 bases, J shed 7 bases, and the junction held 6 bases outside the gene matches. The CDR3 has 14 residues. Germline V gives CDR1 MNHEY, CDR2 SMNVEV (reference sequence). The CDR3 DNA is TGTGCCAGCAGTGCCGGGACAGGGCAACAGCCCCAGCATTTT. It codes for CASSAGTGQQPQHF.

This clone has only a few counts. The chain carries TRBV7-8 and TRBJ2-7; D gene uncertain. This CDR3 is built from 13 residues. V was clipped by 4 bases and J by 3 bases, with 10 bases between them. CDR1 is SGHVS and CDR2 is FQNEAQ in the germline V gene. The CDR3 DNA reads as TGTGCCAGCAGCTCATCCTCAGGCTACGAGCAGTACTTC. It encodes CASSSSSGYEQYF. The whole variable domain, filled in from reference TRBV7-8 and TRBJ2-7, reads GAGVSQSPRYKVAKRGQDVALRCDPISGHVSLFWYQQALGQGPEFLTYFQNEAQLDKSGLPSDRFFAERPEGSVSTLKIQRTQQEDSAVYLCASSSSSGYEQYFGPGTRLTVT.

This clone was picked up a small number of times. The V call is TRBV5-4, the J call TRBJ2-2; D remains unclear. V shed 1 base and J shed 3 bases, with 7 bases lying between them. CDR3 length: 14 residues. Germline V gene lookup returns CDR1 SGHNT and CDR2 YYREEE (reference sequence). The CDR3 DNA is TGTGCCAGCAGCTTGACGGAAGACACCGGGGAGCTGTTTTTT. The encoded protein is CASSLTEDTGELFF.

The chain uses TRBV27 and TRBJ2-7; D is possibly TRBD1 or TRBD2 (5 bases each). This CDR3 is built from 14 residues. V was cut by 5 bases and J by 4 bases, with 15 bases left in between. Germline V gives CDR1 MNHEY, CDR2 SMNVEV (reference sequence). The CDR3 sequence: CASSPGTTAYEQYF. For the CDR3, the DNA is TGTGCCAGCAGTCCCGGGACCACGGCGTACGAGCAGTACTTC.

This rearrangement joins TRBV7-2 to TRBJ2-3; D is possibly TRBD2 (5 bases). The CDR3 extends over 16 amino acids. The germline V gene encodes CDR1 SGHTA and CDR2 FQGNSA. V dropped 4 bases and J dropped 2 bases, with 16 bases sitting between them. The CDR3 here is CASSSSDSVNTDTQYF. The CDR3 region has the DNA TGTGCCAGCAGCTCCTCGGATAGCGTTAACACAGATACGCAGTATTTT.

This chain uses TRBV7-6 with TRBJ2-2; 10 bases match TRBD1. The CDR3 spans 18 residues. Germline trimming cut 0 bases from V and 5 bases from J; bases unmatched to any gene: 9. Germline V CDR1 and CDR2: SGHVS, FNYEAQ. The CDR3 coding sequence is TGTGCCAGCAGCTTAGCGGGGGGCCCGGGACAGGGGACCGGGGAGCTGTTTTTT. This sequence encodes CASSLAGGPGQGTGELFF.

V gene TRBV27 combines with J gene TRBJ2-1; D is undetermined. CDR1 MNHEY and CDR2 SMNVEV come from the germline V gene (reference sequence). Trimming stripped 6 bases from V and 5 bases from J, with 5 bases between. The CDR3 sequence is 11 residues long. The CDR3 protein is CASRKNNEQFF. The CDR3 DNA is TGTGCCAGCAGAAAGAACAATGAGCAGTTCTTC.

CDR3 bases: TGTGCCAGCAGCCCCGGCCCGACAGGGCGTCACGAGCAGTACTTC. It translates to CASSPGPTGRHEQYF. V is TRBV11-2 and J is TRBJ2-7, with 7 bases aligning to TRBD1. The CDR3 covers 15 residues. From germline, CDR1 is SGHAT and CDR2 FQNNGV. J gave up 5 bases and V 5 bases, and 12 bases lay outside the gene matches.

In DNA form, the CDR3 reads TGTGCCAGCAGCTTAGAAGTCTTTGACAGGGGCGACACTGAAGCTTTCTTT. Protein: CASSLEVFDRGDTEAFF. The chain carries TRBV7-9 and TRBJ1-1; 8 nucleotides match TRBD1. Looked up from germline, CDR1 is SEHNR and CDR2 is FQNEAQ (reference sequence). Trimming at V came to 1 base and at J to 3 bases, leaving 10 bases not matched to a gene. There are 17 residues in the CDR3.

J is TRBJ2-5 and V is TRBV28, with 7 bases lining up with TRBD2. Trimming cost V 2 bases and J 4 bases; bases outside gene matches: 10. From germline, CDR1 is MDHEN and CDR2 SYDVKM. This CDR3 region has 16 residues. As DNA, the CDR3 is TGTGCCAGCAGTTTAAATCGTGGGAGGGCCCGAGAGACCCAGTACTTC. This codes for CASSLNRGRARETQYF. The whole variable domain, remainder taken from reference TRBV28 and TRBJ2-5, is DVKVTQSSRYLVKRTGEKVFLECVQDMDHENMFWYRQDPGLGLRLIYFSYDVKMKEKGDIPEGYSVSREKKERFSLILESASTNQTSMYLCASSLNRGRARETQYFGPGTRLLVL.

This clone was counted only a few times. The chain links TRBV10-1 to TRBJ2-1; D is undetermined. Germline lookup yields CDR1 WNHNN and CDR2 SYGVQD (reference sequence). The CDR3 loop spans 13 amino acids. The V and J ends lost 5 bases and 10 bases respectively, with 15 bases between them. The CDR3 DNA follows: TGCGCCAGCAGTTTAACAGACTCTCGCGAGCAGTTCTTC. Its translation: CASSLTDSREQFF.